This T cell receptor beta chain was sequenced in a study of T cell responses to AZD1222 COVID-19 vaccine. Study-level results: Donors skewed white British and female; clonal diversity was possibly underestimated. Sampled repertoires all dated from after the peak T cell response.

Regarding this clone: Its cognate antigen is unknown.

Profiling relied on immunoSEQ multiplex PCR, and the TCRdb table lists in-frame clones only, not all of them. Of under 150,000 clones listed, 90% to 95% are singletons. This specimen consisted of peripheral blood, obtained on day 0 of AZD1222 vaccination. This TCR derives from an adult in good health.

The CDR3 DNA reads as TGTGCCAGTAGCCTACTAGCGGCTAGCACAGATACGCAGTATTTT. Encoded protein: CASSLLAASTDTQYF. V is TRBV19 and J is TRBJ2-3; TRBD2 aligns across 8 bases. Germline V CDR1 and CDR2: LNHDA, SQIVND (reference sequence). V lost 6 bases, J lost 0 bases, and 5 bases stayed unmatched. CDR3 length equals 15 residues. The entire variable domain, with the rest obtained from reference TRBV19 and TRBJ2-3, is as follows: DGGITQSPKYLFRKEGQNVTLSCEQNLNHDAMYWYRQDPGQGLRLIYYSQIVNDFQKGDIAEGYSVSREKKESFPLTVTSAQKNPTAFYLCASSLLAASTDTQYFGPGTRLTVL.